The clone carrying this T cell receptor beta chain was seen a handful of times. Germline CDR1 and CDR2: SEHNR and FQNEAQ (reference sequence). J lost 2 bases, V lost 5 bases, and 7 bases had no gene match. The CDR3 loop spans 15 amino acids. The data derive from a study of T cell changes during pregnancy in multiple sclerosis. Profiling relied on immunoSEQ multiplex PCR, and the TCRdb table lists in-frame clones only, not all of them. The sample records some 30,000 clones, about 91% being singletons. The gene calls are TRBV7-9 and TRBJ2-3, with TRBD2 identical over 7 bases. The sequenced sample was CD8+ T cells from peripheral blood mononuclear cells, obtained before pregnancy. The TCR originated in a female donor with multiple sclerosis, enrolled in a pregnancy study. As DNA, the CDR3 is TGTGCCAGCAGCGAAATACGGGACTACACAGATACGCAGTATTTT. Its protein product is CASSEIRDYTDTQYF.